This TCR beta chain was retrieved from a study of T cell repertoires in cytomegalovirus infection. Study at large: Selection of CMV epitopes for the study included recently identified HLA-C-restricted and well-studied HLA-B-restricted ones. A matching HLA type, together with CMV infection, was signaled by public TCR beta signatures.

This clonotype was observed at least ten times. Its antigen is still unknown. Each CDR3 protein is one row after TCRdb ran MiXCR on the reads. The sample holds hundreds of thousands of distinct CDR3 sequences, approximately 30% seen once. Study-wide results and limits: Individuals carrying CMV plus the relevant HLA were identified by cumulative frequency of public TCR beta families. What dominated the ex vivo response were HLA-C-restricted CMV-specific TCR beta clonotypes.

This receptor was identified in a human donor in good health (CMV status not recorded). Some clones in this sample may be carry-over from other donors' samples. The starting material was cultured CD8+ T cells from PBMCs, obtained from culture after CMV antigen stimulation.

The CDR3 here is CASSPFQDIQYF. CDR3 nucleotide sequence: TGTGCCAGCAGCCCCTTTCAGGACATTCAGTACTTC. The rearrangement links TRBV7-2 to TRBJ2-4, with D uncertain. Trimming took off 5 bases at V and 8 bases at J, with 10 bases between the two ends. Looked up from germline, CDR1 is SGHTA and CDR2 is FQGNSA. CDR3 length: 12 residues.